This TCR beta chain was sequenced during a study of T cells after yellow fever vaccination. Study details: Libraries from low-cell-number fractions were prepared with the SMART-Seq v4 Ultra Low Input RNA kit. Study-level results: Clones that expanded after primary vaccination mostly reappeared after the booster (nearly 98% CD4, 88% CD8). Of the clonotypes, a small share occurred in both CD4 and CD8 compartments.

About this clonotype: Its cognate antigen is unknown.

This CDR3 comprises 13 residues. Germline V gene lookup returns CDR1 LNHDA and CDR2 SQIVND (reference sequence). The germline V and J ends were trimmed by 6 bases and 1 base, with 9 bases remaining between them. A single record per CDR3 protein comes from TCRdb applying MiXCR to the 5' RACE reads. The sample contains about 580,000 distinct CDR3 sequences, about 17% of which appear only once. The chain is built from TRBV19 and TRBJ2-5; D call uncertain. The starting material was PBMCs, obtained about 5 days after the first yellow fever vaccination. This clonotype originated in a man aged 18 to 30 who received the YFV17D yellow fever vaccine. CDR3 bases: TGTGCCAGTAGCCGACAAGTCCAAGAGACCCAGTACTTC. Translating gives CASSRQVQETQYF.